This T cell receptor beta chain was retrieved from a study of blood T cells in healthy people across ages. As for the study in general: About one barcoded TCR beta cDNA was captured per two T cells.

The second PCR ran roughly 6 to 11 cycles with a sample-barcoded 5' primer and J-beta primers. TCRdb redid the calling of the 5' RACE reads with MiXCR, one entry per CDR3 protein. The sample yields about 1.8 million distinct CDR3 sequences, roughly 50% seen once. The sequence was collected from a woman in her forties in good health. The material sequenced was blood.

The CDR3 sequence is CASSPRVLTTIHEQFF. CDR3 DNA: TGTGCCAGCAGCCCTAGAGTCTTAACAACGATCCATGAGCAGTTCTTC. V and J are TRBV7-4 and TRBJ2-1; unclear D gene. Trimming left V 5 bases short and J 8 bases short, with 22 bases between. The CDR3 consists of 16 residues. Germline V gene data show CDR1 as SGHVT and CDR2 as SQSDAQ.